The text below deals with one T cell receptor (beta chain). Generated by immunoSEQ multiplex PCR, the TCRdb table keeps only in-frame clones and is missing some. Of some 70,000 clones listed, roughly 84% were seen once; the top ten hold roughly 2.5%. The record originates from a study of blood T cell repertoires in COVID-19. The CDR3 extends over 13 amino acids. V was pared by 3 bases and J by 2 bases, with 8 bases between. The chain joins TRBV12-3 or TRBV12-4 to TRBJ2-7; TRBD1 might be the D (6 bases). The sample was peripheral blood. This receptor was identified in a man between 65 and 85 years old with active or convalescent COVID-19. The CDR3 DNA reads as TGTGCCAGCAGTTTCACAGGGACCTACGAGCAGTACTTC. Protein: CASSFTGTYEQYF.